This T cell receptor beta chain was recovered during a study of T cell responses to AZD1222 COVID-19 vaccine. Assay used: immunoSEQ multiplex PCR; TCRdb lists only in-frame clones, some missing. This table holds 80,000 to 100,000 clones, about 86% found once. Study-level findings and limits: The donor cohort was predominantly white British with a female majority, and clonal diversity may have been underestimated.

Turning to this clone: What it binds is not known.

From germline, CDR1 is MGHDK and CDR2 SYGVNS. Deletions cut 2 bases from V and 6 bases from J, with 17 bases between. The CDR3 length is 17 residues. The receptor comes from an adult in good health. The sequencing used peripheral blood, collected on day 0 of AZD1222 vaccination. The chain has TRBV25-1 and TRBJ1-6; no clear D gene. The DNA of the CDR3 is TGTGCCAGCAGTGAACCCCACCCGGCGGCCGGTAATTCACCCCTCCACTTT. Protein product: CASSEPHPAAGNSPLHF.